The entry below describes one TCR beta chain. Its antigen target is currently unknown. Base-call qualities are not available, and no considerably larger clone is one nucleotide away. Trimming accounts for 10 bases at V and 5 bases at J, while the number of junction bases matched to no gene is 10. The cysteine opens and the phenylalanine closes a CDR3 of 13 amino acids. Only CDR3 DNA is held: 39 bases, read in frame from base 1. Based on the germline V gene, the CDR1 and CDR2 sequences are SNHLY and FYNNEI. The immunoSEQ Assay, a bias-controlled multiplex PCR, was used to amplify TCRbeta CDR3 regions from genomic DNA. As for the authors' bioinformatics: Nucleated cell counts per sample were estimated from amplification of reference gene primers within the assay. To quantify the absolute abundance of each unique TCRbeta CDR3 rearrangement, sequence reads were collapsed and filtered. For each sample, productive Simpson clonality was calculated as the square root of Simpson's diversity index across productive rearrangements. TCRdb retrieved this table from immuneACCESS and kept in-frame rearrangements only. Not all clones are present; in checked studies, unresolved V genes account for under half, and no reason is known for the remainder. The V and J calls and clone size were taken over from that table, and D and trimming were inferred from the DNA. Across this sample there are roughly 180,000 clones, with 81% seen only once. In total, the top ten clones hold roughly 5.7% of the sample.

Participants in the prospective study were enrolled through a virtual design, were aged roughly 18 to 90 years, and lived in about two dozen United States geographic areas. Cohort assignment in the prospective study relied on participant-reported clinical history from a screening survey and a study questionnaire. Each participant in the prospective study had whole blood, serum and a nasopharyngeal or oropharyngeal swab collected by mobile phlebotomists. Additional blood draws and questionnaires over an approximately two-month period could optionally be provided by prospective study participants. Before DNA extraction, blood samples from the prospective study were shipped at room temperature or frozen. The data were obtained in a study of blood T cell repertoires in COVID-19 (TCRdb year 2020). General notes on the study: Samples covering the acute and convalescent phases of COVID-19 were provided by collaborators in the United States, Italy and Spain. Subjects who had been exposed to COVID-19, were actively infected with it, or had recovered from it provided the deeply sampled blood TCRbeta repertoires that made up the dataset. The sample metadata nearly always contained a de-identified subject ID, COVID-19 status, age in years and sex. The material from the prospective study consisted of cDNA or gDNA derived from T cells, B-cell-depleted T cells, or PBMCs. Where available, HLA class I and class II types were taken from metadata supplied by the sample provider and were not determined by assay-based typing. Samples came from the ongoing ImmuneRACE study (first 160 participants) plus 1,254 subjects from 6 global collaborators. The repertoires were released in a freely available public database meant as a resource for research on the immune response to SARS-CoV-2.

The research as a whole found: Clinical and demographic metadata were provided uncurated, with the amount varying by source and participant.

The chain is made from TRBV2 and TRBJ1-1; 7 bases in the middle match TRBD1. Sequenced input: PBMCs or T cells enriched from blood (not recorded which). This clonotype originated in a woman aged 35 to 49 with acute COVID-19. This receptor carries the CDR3 CATQRQGTTEAFF. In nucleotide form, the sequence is TGTGCCACCCAAAGACAGGGAACTACTGAAGCTTTCTTT. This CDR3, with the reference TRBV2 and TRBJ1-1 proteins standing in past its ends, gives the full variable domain EPEVTQTPSHQVTQMGQEVILRCVPISNHLYFYWYRQILGQKVEFLVSFYNNEISEKSEIFDDQFSVERPDGSNFTLKIRSTKLEDSAMYFCATQRQGTTEAFFGQGTRLTVV.